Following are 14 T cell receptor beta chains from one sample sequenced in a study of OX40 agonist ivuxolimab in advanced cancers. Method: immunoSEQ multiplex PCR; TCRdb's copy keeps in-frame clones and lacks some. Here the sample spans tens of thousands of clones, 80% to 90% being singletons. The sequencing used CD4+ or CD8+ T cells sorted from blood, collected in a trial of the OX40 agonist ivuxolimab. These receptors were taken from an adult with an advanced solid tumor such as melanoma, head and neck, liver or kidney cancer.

CDR3 protein: CASSLRTSGGLETQYF. The CDR3 DNA reads as TGTGCCAGTAGTCTACGGACTAGCGGGGGGCTAGAGACCCAGTACTTC. This chain joins TRBV19 and TRBJ2-5; 14 nucleotides agree with TRBD2. The CDR3 runs 16 residues. The germline CDR1 and CDR2 sequences are LNHDA and SQIVND (reference sequence). The V gene end was trimmed by 5 bases and the J gene end by 4 bases; junction bases not matched to a gene: 6.

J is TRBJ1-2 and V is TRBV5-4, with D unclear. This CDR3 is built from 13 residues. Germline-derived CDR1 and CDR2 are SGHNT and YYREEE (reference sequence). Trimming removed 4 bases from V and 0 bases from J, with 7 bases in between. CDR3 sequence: CASSLQSNYGYTF. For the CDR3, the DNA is TGTGCCAGCAGCCTTCAGTCTAACTATGGCTACACCTTC.

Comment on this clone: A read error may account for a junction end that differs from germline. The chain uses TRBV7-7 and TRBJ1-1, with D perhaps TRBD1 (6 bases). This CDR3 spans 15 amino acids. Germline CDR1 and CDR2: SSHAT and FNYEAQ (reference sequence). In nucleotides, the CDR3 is TGTGCTAGCAGCCCCCTAGGGGGTCGAGGGACTGAAGCTTTCTTT. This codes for CASSPLGGRGTEAFF.

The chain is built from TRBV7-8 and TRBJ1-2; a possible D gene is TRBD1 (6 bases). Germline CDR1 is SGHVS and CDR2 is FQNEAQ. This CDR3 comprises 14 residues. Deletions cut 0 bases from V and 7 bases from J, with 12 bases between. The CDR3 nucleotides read TGTGCCAGCAGCTTAGCGTATAGGACAGCTGGCTACACCTTC. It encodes CASSLAYRTAGYTF. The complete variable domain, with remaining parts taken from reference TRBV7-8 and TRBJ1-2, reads GAGVSQSPRYKVAKRGQDVALRCDPISGHVSLFWYQQALGQGPEFLTYFQNEAQLDKSGLPSDRFFAERPEGSVSTLKIQRTQQEDSAVYLCASSLAYRTAGYTFGSGTRLTVV.

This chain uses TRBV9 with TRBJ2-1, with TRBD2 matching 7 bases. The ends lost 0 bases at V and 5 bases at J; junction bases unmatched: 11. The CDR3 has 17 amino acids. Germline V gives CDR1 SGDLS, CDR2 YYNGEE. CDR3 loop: CASSVELRAGVNNEQFF. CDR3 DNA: TGTGCCAGCAGCGTAGAACTTAGGGCGGGGGTGAACAATGAGCAGTTCTTC.

CDR3 sequence: CASSQAGTGIYGYTF. The CDR3 DNA is TGCGCCAGCAGCCAGGCCGGGACAGGGATCTATGGCTACACCTTC. The gene calls are TRBV4-1 and TRBJ1-2; 9 bases are shared with TRBD1. The trim removed 3 bases at V and 4 bases at J, leaving 6 bases unmatched. Germline V gene data show CDR1 as MGHRA and CDR2 as YSYEKL. The CDR3 runs 15 residues.

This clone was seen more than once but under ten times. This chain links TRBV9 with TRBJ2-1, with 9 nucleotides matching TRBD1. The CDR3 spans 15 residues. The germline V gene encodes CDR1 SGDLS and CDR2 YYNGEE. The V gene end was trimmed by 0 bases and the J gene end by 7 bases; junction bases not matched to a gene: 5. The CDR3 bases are TGTGCCAGCAGCGTAGAAGGGACAGGGTTTAATGAGCAGTTCTTC. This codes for CASSVEGTGFNEQFF.

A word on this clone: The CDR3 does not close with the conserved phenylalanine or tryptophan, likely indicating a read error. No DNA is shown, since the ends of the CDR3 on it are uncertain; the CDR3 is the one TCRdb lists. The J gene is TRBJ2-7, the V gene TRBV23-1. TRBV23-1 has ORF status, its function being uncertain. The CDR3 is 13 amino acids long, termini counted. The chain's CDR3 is CASSHSTGAGAFL.

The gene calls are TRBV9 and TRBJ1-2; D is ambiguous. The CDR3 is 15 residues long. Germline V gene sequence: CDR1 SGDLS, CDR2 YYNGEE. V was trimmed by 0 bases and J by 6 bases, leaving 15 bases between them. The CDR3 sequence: CASSVEVGWTDGYTF. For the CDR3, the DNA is TGTGCCAGCAGCGTAGAAGTGGGGTGGACTGATGGCTACACCTTC.

The CDR3 DNA follows: TGTGCCAGCAGCTTGAAGGGACAGAGATTCTCTGGAAACACCATATATTTT. Protein sequence: CASSLKGQRFSGNTIYF. V usage is TRBV7-2 and J usage is TRBJ1-3; 7 bases are a match to TRBD1. The CDR3 is 17 residues long. Germline trimming cut 3 bases from V and 0 bases from J; bases unmatched to any gene: 8. The V gene's germline CDR1 is SGHTA and CDR2 FQGNSA. The full variable domain, rest sourced from reference TRBV7-2 and TRBJ1-3, is GAGVSQSPSNKVTEKGKDVELRCDPISGHTALYWYRQSLGQGLEFLIYFQGNSAPDKSGLPSDRFSAERTGGSVSTLTIQRTQQEDSAVYLCASSLKGQRFSGNTIYFGEGSWLTVV.

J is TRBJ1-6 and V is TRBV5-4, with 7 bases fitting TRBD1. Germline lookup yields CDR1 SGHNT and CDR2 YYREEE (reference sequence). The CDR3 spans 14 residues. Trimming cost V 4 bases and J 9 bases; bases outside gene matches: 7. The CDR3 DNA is TGTGCCAGCAGCCCGAGACAGGGTAGTTCACCCCTCCACTTT. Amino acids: CASSPRQGSSPLHF.

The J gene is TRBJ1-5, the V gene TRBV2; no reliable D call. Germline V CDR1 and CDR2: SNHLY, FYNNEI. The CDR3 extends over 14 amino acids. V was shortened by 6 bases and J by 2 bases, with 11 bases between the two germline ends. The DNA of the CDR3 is TGTGCCAGCAGGGTGATAGGGCGCAATCAGCCCCAGCATTTT. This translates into CASRVIGRNQPQHF.

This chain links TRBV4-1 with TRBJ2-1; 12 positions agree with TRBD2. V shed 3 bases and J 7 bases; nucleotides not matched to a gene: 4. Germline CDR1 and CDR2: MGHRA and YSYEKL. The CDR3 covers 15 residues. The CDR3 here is CASSHLAGGPNEQFF. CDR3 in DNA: TGCGCCAGCAGCCACCTAGCGGGGGGGCCAAATGAGCAGTTCTTC.

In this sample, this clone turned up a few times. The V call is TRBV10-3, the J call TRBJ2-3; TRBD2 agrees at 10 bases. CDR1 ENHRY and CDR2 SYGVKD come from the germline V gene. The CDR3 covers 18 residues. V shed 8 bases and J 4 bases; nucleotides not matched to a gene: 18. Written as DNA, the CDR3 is TGTGCCATCGGGGAACGAAGCGGGAGGGCCATGGGGGCAGATACGCAGTATTTT. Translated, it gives CAIGERSGRAMGADTQYF.